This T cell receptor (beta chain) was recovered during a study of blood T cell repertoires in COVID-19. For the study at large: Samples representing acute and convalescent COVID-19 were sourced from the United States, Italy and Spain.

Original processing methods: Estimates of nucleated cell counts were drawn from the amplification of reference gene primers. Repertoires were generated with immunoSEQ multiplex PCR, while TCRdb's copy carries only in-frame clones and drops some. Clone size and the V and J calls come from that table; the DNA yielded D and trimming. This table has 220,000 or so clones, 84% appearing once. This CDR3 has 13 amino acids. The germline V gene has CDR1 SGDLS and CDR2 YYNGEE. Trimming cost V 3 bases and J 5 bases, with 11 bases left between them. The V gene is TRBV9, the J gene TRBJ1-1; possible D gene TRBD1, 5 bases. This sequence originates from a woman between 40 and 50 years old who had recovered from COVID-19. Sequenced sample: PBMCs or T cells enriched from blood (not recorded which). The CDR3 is CASSDYGGTEAFF. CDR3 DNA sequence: TGTGCCAGCAGCGATTACGGGGGAACTGAAGCTTTCTTT.